This entry features one TCR beta chain sequence. The antigen is unknown. The data were obtained in a study of Ad26.COV2.S vaccination and SARS-CoV-2 variants. Broader study findings: Assessments of TCR breadth and depth may have underestimated the total T cell responses.

The ends lost 1 base at V and 5 bases at J; junction bases unmatched: 6. CDR1 MNHEY and CDR2 SVGAGI come from the germline V gene. There are 15 residues in the CDR3. Repertoires were generated with immunoSEQ multiplex PCR, while TCRdb's copy carries only in-frame clones and drops some. The data show more than 350,000 clones, around 90% seen once. The treatment: around 19 received Ad26.COV2.S at low or high dose, single or two shots; 5 received placebo; per-sample allocation not given. After the first vaccine or placebo injection, samples were drawn on day 63. This clonotype originated in a person aged 18 to 59 who received the Ad26.COV2.S COVID-19 vaccine or a placebo. V gene TRBV6-5 combines with J gene TRBJ2-7; 9 nucleotides match TRBD1. The sample was peripheral blood, taken in a trial of Ad26.COV2.S vaccine versus placebo. CDR3 DNA sequence: TGTGCCAGCAGTTACTTGTGGACAGGGGTCAACGAGCAGTACTTC. Residues: CASSYLWTGVNEQYF.